Detailed here is one T cell receptor beta chain. The junction shows a germline mismatch at one end, possibly a read error. The template, roughly 0.45 ug total RNA, yielded TCR beta cDNA made with a constant-region primer. What produced the TCR beta libraries was three nested multiplex PCR rounds using slightly modified ARM-PCR. A C-beta reverse primer was combined with TRBV1-TRBV30 forward primers in the first two PCR rounds, and each round had approximately 10 cycles. TCRdb fed the multiplex PCR reads into MiXCR, producing one record per CDR3 protein. Among about 75,000 distinct CDR3 sequences listed, approximately 62% were seen once. The germline CDR1 and CDR2 sequences are MNHEY and SVGAGI. This CDR3 comprises 15 residues. This sample is part of a study of tumor-infiltrating lymphocytes in primary liver carcinoma. The tissue used was unsorted bulk material of 20-30 mg. RNA and DNA were co-extracted from it with the AllPrep DNA/RNA mini kit.

This chain links TRBV6-5 with TRBJ2-7; D is undetermined. The sequenced sample consisted of tumor-adjacent normal liver tissue. The sequence came from a middle-aged man with primary liver carcinoma and hepatitis B virus infection. The CDR3 region is CANSYSDYPHYEQYF. As DNA, the CDR3 is TGTGCCAACAGTTACTCGGATTACCCGCACTACGAGCAGTACTTC.